This TCR beta chain was sequenced in a study of cytomegalovirus exposure and HLA in healthy donors. The study's findings and limits: For presence/absence analyses, sequencing depth was assumed to be roughly uniform across donors. An apparent linkage of common viral pathogens to several of the most significant clusters emerged in a later analysis. The productive fraction for most TCR beta V segments was about 87% or about 30% in an earlier analysis.

Healthy people donating bone marrow made up the donors. Per the germline V gene, CDR1 is SNHLY and CDR2 is FYNNEI. The length of the CDR3 is 17 residues. V was pared by 6 bases and J by 0 bases, with 13 bases of the junction left unmatched. A note on this clone: Its antigen remains unknown.

In the PCR, 60 Vbeta and 13 Jbeta primers were used. Data came from immunoSEQ multiplex PCR; TCRdb stores just in-frame clones and leaves some out. This sample carries more than 75,000 clones, more than 75% of them seen once, and the ten largest clones take roughly 15%. This TCR was recovered from a middle-aged woman in good health and CMV-seropositive. The chain is built from TRBV2 and TRBJ1-1, with 7 bases that match TRBD1. Sequenced input: PBMCs. CDR3 region: CASRKQGNRHMNTEAFF. CDR3 nucleotide sequence: TGTGCCAGCAGAAAACAGGGGAATCGCCACATGAACACTGAAGCTTTCTTT.